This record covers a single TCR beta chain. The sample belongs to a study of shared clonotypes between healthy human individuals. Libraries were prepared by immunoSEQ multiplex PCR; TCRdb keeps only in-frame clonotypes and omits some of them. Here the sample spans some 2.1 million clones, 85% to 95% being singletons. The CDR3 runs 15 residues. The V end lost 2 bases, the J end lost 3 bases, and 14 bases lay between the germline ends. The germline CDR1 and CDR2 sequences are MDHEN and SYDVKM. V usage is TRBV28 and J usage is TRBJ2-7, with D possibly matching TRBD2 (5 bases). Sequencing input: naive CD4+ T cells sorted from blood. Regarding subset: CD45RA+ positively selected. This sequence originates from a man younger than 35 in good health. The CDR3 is CASSLGTRVDYEQYF. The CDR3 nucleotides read TGTGCCAGCAGTTTAGGAACTAGGGTTGACTACGAGCAGTACTTC.